This T cell receptor beta chain was retrieved from a study of shared clonotypes between healthy human individuals. Study-level results: Shared clonotypes: 4.5% to 6.5% naive CD4, around 3.5% naive CD8, less than 2.5% memory CD4, 0.4% memory CD8.

The CD8 memory sample joined CD45RO+ cells and CCR7-negative CD45RA+ cells. Germline values: CDR1 SGDLS, CDR2 YYNGEE. V lost 3 bases to trimming and J lost 6 bases; unmatched junction nucleotides: 3. The CDR3 is 15 residues long. Turning to this clone: The antigen remains unidentified.

Sequencing was at deep level. Several immunoSEQ 96-well plates shared each subset's DNA, each plate a replicate. Repertoires were generated with immunoSEQ multiplex PCR, while TCRdb's copy carries only in-frame clones and drops some. The sample consists of fewer than 850,000 clones, about 90% of them appearing once. The sequenced sample consisted of memory CD8+ T cells from PBMCs. The subset here: CD45RO+ cells pooled with CCR7-negative TemRA cells. This rearrangement joins TRBV9 to TRBJ2-1; 13 bases align to TRBD2. This TCR was sampled from a man younger than 30 in good health. Some clones in this sample may be carry-over from other donors' samples. For the CDR3, the DNA is TGTGCCAGCAGCGCGACTAGCGGGAGGACCAATGAGCAGTTCTTC. It translates to CASSATSGRTNEQFF. The full variable domain, completed using reference TRBV9 and TRBJ2-1, is DSGVTQTPKHLITATGQRVTLRCSPRSGDLSVYWYQQSLDQGLQFLIQYYNGEERAKGNILERFSAQQFPDLHSELNLSSLELGDSALYFCASSATSGRTNEQFFGPGTRLTVL.